The present entry profiles one T cell receptor beta chain with its context. Sequencing used immunoSEQ multiplex PCR; TCRdb keeps in-frame clones, though not all of them. Counted here are 150,000 to 200,000 clones, 75% to 90% occurring once; the ten biggest clones make up roughly 5%. Up to 2 weeks before entering the study, exposed participants had met a COVID-19 case. This entry belongs to a study of blood T cell repertoires in COVID-19. Germline lookup yields CDR1 WNHNN and CDR2 SYGVQD (reference sequence). The length of the CDR3 is 17 residues. V shed 2 bases, J shed 7 bases, and the junction held 14 bases outside the gene matches.

The specimen was PBMCs or T cells enriched from blood (not recorded which). This TCR was sampled from a man aged 70 or older who had been exposed to COVID-19. The V gene is TRBV10-1, the J gene TRBJ2-1, with TRBD2 matching over 7 bases. CDR3 in DNA: TGCGCCAGCAGTGAGGAATTTGGAACGGGAGGATCAAATGAGCAGTTCTTC. Translated: CASSEEFGTGGSNEQFF.